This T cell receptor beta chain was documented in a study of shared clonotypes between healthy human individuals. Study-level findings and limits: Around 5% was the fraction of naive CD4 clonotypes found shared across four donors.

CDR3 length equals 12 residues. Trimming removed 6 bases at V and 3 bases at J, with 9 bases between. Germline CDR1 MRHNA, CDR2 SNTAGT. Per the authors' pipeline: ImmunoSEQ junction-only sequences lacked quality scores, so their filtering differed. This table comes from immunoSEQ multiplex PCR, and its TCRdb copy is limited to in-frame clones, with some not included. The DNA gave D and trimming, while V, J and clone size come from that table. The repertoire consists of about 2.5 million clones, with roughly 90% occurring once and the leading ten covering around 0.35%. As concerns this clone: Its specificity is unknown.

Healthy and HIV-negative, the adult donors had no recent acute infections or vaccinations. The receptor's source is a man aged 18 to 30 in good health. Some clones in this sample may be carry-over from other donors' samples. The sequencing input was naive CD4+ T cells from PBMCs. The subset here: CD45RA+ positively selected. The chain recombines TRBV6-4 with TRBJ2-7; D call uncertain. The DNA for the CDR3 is TGTGCCAGCAGCCGCTCCAGCTACGAGCAGTACTTC. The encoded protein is CASSRSSYEQYF.